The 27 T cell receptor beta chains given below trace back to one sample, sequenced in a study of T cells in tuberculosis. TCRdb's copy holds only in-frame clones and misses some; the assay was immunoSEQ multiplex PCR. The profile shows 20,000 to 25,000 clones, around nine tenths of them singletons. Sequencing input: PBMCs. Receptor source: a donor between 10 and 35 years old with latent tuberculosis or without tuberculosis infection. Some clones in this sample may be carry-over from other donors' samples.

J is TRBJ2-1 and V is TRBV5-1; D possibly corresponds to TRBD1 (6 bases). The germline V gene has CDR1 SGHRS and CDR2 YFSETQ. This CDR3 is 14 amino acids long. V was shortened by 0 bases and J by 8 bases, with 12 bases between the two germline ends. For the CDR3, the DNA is TGCGCCAGCAGCTTGGGATCGGCAGGGGATGAGCAGTTCTTC. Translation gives CASSLGSAGDEQFF.

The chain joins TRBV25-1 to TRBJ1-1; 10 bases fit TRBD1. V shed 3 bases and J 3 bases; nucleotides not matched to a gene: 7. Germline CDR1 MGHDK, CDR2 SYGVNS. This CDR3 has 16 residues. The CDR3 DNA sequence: TGTGCCAGCAGTGACCTAGACAGGGGGCAGGACACTGAAGCTTTCTTT. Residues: CASSDLDRGQDTEAFF.

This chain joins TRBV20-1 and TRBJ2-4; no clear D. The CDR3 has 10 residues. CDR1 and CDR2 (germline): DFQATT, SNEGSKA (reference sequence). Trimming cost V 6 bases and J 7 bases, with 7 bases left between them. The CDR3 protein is CSASENIQYF. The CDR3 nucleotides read TGCAGTGCCTCCGAGAACATTCAGTACTTC.

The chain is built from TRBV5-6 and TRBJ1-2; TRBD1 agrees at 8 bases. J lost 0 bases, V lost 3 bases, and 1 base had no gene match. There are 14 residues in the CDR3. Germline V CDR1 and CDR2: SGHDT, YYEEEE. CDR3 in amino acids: CASSSGQANYGYTF. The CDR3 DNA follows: TGTGCCAGCAGCTCGGGACAGGCTAACTATGGCTACACCTTC. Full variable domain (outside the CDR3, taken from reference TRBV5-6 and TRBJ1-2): DAGVTQSPTHLIKTRGQQVTLRCSPKSGHDTVSWYQQALGQGPQFIFQYYEEEERQRGNFPDRFSGHQFPNYSSELNVNALLLGDSALYLCASSSGQANYGYTFGSGTRLTVV.

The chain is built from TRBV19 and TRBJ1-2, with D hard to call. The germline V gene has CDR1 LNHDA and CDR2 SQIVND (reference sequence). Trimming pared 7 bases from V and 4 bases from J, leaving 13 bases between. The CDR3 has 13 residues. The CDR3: CASKGGSGYGYTF. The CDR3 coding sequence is TGTGCCAGTAAGGGAGGGAGTGGCTATGGCTACACCTTC.

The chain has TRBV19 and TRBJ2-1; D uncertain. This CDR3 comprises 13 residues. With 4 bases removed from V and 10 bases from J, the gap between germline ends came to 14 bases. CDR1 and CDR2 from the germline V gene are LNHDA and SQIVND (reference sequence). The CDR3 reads CASSKLLLTEQFF. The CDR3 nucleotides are TGTGCCAGTAGTAAACTACTTCTTACGGAGCAGTTCTTC.

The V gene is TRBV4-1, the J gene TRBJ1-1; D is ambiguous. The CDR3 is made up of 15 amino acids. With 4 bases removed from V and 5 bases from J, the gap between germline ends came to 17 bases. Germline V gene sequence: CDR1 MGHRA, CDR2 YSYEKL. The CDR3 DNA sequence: TGCGCCAGCAGCCTCCCCATCCCGACTCCTACTGAAGCTTTCTTT. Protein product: CASSLPIPTPTEAFF.

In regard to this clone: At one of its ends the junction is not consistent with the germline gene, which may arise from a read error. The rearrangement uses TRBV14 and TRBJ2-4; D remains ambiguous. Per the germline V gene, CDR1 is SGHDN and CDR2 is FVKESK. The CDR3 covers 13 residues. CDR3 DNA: TGTGCCAGCAGCCATGCTGCTTTCATCCAGACAATATTC. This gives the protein CASSHAAFIQTIF.

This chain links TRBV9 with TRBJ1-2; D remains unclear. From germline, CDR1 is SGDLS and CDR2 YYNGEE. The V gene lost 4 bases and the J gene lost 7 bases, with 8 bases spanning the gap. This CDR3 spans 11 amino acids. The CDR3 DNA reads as TGTGCCAGCAGCCCGCAGGTTGGCTACACCTTC. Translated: CASSPQVGYTF.

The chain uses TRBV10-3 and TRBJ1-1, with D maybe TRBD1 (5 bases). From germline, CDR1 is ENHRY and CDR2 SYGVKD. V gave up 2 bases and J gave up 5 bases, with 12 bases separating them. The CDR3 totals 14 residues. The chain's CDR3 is CAISEGQGGTEAFF. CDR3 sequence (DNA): TGTGCCATCAGTGAGGGGCAGGGAGGAACTGAAGCTTTCTTT.

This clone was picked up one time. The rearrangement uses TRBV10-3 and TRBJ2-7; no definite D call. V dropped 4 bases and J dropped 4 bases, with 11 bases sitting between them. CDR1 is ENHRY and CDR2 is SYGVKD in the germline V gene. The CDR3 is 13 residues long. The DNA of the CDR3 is TGTGCCATCAGTGGGTTCGTGGCTTACGAGCAGTACTTC. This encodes CAISGFVAYEQYF.

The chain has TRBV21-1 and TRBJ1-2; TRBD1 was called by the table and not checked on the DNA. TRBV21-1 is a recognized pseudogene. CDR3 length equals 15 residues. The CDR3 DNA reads TGTGCCAGCAGCGCCGGACCAGGGGGCGGCTATGGCTACACCTTC. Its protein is CASSAGPGGGYGYTF.

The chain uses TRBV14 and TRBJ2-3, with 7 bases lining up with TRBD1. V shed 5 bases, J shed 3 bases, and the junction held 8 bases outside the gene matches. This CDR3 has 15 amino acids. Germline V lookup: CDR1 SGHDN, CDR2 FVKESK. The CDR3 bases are TGTGCCAGCAGCTCTACAGGGGTAGTAACAGATACGCAGTATTTT. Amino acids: CASSSTGVVTDTQYF.

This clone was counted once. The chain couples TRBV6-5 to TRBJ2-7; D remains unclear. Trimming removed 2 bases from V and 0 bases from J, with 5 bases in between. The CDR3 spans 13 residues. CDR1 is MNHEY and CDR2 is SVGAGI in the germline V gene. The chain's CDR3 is CASSYGDSYEQYF. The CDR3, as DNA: TGTGCCAGCAGTTACGGAGACTCCTACGAGCAGTACTTC.

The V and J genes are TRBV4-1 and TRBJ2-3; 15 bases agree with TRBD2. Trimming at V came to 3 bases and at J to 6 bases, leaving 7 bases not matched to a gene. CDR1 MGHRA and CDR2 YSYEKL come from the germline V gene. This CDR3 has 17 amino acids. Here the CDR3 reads CASSHLRTSGGADTQYF. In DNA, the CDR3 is TGCGCCAGCAGCCACCTTCGGACTAGCGGGGGGGCCGATACGCAGTATTTT.

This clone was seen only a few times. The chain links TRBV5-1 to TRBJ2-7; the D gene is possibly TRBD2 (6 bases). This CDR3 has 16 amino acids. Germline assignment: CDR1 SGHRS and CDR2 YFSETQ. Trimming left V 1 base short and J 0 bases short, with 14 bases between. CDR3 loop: CASSLRGGMNSYEQYF. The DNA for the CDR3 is TGCGCCAGCAGCTTGCGTGGGGGGATGAACTCCTACGAGCAGTACTTC.

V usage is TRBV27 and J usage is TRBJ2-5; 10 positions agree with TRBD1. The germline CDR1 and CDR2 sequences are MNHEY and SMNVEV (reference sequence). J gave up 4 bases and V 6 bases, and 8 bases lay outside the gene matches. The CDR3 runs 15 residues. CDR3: CASSPGQGTIETQYF. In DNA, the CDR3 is TGTGCCAGCAGCCCGGGACAGGGGACAATAGAGACCCAGTACTTC.

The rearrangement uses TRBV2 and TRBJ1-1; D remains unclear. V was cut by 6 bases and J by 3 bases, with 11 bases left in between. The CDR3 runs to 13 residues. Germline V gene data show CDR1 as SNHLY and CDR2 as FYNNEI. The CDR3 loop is CASSSVRYTEAFF. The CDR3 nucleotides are TGTGCCAGCAGCTCGGTACGGTACACTGAAGCTTTCTTT.

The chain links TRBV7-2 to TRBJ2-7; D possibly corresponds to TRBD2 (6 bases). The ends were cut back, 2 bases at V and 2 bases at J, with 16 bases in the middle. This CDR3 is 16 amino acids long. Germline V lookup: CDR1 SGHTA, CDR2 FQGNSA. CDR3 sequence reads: CASSLYTRGLPYEQYF. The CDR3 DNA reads TGTGCCAGCAGCTTATATACGCGGGGTCTTCCCTACGAGCAGTACTTC.

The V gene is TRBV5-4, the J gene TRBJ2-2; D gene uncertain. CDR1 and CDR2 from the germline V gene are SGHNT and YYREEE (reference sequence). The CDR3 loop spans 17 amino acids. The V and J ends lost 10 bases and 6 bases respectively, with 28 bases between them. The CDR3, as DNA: TGTGCCGCGGCACACCCGGCAATGTCGGGTCTAGCCGGGGAGCTGTTTTTT. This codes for CAAAHPAMSGLAGELFF.

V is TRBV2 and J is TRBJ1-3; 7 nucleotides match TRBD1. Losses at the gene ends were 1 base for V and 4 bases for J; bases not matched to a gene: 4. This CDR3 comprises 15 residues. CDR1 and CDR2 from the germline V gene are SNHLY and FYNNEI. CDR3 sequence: CASSEGQGKGNTIYF. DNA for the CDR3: TGTGCCAGCAGTGAAGGACAGGGAAAAGGAAACACCATATATTTT.

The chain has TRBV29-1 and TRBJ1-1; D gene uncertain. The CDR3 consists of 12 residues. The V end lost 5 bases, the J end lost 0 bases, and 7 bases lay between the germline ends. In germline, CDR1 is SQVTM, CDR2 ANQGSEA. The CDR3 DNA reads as TGCAGCGTTTCCAGATTGAACACTGAAGCTTTCTTT. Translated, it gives CSVSRLNTEAFF.

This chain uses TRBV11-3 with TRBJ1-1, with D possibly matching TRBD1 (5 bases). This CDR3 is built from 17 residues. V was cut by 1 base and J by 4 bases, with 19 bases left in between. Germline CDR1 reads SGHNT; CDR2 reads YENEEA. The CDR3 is CASSLVVVGTEGTEAFF. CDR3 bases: TGTGCCAGCAGCTTAGTCGTAGTTGGGACTGAGGGCACTGAAGCTTTCTTT.

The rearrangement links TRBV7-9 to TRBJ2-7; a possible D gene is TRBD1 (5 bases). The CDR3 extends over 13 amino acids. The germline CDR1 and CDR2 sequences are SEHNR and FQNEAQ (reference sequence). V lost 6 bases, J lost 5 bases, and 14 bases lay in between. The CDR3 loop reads CASRTAGRDEQYF. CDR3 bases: TGTGCCAGCAGAACGGCAGGGCGAGACGAGCAGTACTTC.

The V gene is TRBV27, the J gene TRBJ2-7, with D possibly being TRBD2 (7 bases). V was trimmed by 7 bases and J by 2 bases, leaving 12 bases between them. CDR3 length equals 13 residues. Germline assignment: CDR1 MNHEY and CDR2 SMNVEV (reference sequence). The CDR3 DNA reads TGTGCCAGCAAGAGGGGGGGGGCCTACGAGCAGTACTTC. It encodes CASKRGGAYEQYF.

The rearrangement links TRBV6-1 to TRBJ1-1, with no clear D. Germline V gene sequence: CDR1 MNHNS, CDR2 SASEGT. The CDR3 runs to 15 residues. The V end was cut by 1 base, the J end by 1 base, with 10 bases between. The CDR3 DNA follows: TGTGCCAGCAGTGAAGTGAGACTGACGAACACTGAAGCTTTCTTT. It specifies CASSEVRLTNTEAFF.

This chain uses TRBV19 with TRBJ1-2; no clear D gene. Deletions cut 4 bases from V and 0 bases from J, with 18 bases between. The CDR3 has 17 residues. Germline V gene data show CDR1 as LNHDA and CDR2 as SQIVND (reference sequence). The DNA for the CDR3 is TGTGCCAGTAGTAGGAGGGCGCCGACCCACTCTAACTATGGCTACACCTTC. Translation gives CASSRRAPTHSNYGYTF.